A selection of T cell receptor beta chains follows, all from one sample in a study of blood T cell repertoires in COVID-19. Profiling relied on immunoSEQ multiplex PCR, and the TCRdb table lists in-frame clones only, not all of them. The sample lists approximately 260,000 clones; approximately 88% were seen once. Material: peripheral blood. The receptors come from a woman in her 70s with COVID-19, enrolled during active disease. Each CDR3 is given with its conserved first and last residue. D genes are given only for firm matches. Only part of the rows carry a size: once, few, many, or a class if the clone is expanded.

length	V	J	D	size	CDR3	DNA
16	TRBV18	TRBJ2-1	NA	NA	CASSRRLARNDNEQFF	TGTGCCAGCTCACGGAGGCTAGCGAGGAACGACAATGAGCAGTTCTTC
14	TRBV24-1	TRBJ1-2	TRBD1	NA	CATSDGTGVYGYTF	TGTGCCACCAGTGATGGTACAGGGGTATATGGCTACACCTTC
17	TRBV11-2	TRBJ1-2	TRBD1	NA	CASRGWGQGVADYGYTF	TGTGCCAGCAGGGGTTGGGGACAGGGAGTTGCGGACTATGGCTACACCTTC
16	TRBV7-9	TRBJ2-1	TRBD2	NA	CASSLAGGRSYNEQFF	TGTGCCAGCAGCCTAGCGGGAGGGAGATCCTACAATGAGCAGTTCTTC
12	TRBV29-1	TRBJ2-1	NA	NA	CSVGTGPNEQFF	TGCAGCGTTGGAACAGGGCCAAATGAGCAGTTCTTC
17	TRBV5-5	TRBJ2-5	NA	NA	CASSQFQGTDIRETQYF	TGTGCCAGCAGCCAATTCCAGGGAACCGATATACGAGAGACCCAGTACTTC
15	TRBV5-4	TRBJ2-7	TRBD2	NA	CASSSTSGRAAEQYF	TGTGCCAGCAGCTCGACTAGCGGGAGGGCCGCCGAGCAGTACTTC
16	TRBV4-1	TRBJ2-1	TRBD2	NA	CASSQDLAGGRDEQFF	TGCGCCAGCAGCCAAGATCTCGCGGGAGGGAGGGATGAGCAGTTCTTC
13	TRBV6-4	TRBJ1-2	TRBD1	NA	CASSNLTGGGYTF	TGTGCCAGCAGTAATTTGACAGGGGGAGGCTACACCTTC
13	TRBV6-4	TRBJ1-5	NA	NA	CASSVRDNQPQHF	TGTGCCAGCAGTGTCCGGGACAATCAGCCCCAGCATTTT
15	TRBV4-1	TRBJ1-2	NA	NA	CASSQDQSTGYGYTF	TGCGCCAGCAGCCAAGATCAATCGACAGGCTATGGCTACACCTTC
14	TRBV13	TRBJ1-2	NA	NA	CASTRDRPNYGYTF	TGTGCCAGCACCCGAGACAGGCCGAACTATGGCTACACCTTC
16	TRBV4-3	TRBJ1-6	NA	NA	CASSQDGTGNNSPLHF	TGCGCCAGCAGCCAAGACGGGACTGGGAATAATTCACCCCTCCACTTT
13	TRBV2	TRBJ1-5	NA	NA	CASSADRFWPQHF	TGTGCCAGCAGTGCGGACAGATTTTGGCCCCAGCATTTT
15	TRBV15	TRBJ2-1	TRBD2	once	CATSHGLAGGREQFF	TGTGCCACCAGTCACGGACTAGCGGGAGGAAGGGAGCAGTTCTTC
11	TRBV20-1	TRBJ2-7	TRBD2	NA	CSARDGVAGDF	TGCAGTGCTAGAGATGGAGTAGCGGGAGATTTC
14	TRBV4-2	TRBJ1-1	NA	few	CASTQAGKNTEAFF	TGTGCCAGCACCCAGGCAGGCAAGAACACTGAAGCTTTCTTT
15	TRBV19	TRBJ2-3	NA	NA	CASSAGSDLTDTQYF	TGTGCCAGTAGTGCCGGGTCAGATCTCACAGATACGCAGTATTTT
15	TRBV4-1	TRBJ2-7	NA	NA	CASSQDAAEVYEQYF	TGCGCCAGCAGCCAAGATGCAGCGGAAGTCTACGAGCAGTACTTC
12	TRBV7-9	TRBJ2-1	TRBD2	NA	CAMPGLAGLWIF	TGTGCCATGCCGGGACTAGCGGGGCTCTGGATCTTC